This TCR beta chain was sequenced during a study of T-cell reconstitution after alpha-beta-depleted transplantation in children. Findings and limits, study-wide: At one year after transplant, newly produced T cells mostly accounted for T-cell counts and diversity.

Unique molecular identifiers were built into the TCRbeta library. TCRdb processed the PCR reads anew with MiXCR; each CDR3 protein has one entry. The data hold some 120,000 distinct CDR3 sequences, with over 9% observed a single time. Germline V gives CDR1 DFQATT, CDR2 SNEGSKA (reference sequence). CDR3 length equals 12 residues. Trimming cost V 5 bases and J 6 bases; bases outside gene matches: 3. This clonotype was recorded at least ten times. Its antigen remains unidentified. This TCR came from a boy between 2 and 15 years old with acute lymphoblastic leukemia, due to receive a stem cell transplant. V and J are TRBV20-1 and TRBJ2-7; TRBD2 agrees at 11 bases. The input for sequencing was PBMCs, taken before TCRalphabeta/CD19-depleted stem cell transplant. CDR3 protein: CSAVAGGSEQYF. DNA for the CDR3: TGCAGTGCTGTAGCGGGAGGGTCCGAGCAGTACTTC.